Reported below is one T cell receptor beta chain. Methods used by the authors: Counts of nucleated cells, estimated from reference gene primer amplification, were obtained. Generated by immunoSEQ multiplex PCR, the TCRdb table keeps only in-frame clones and is missing some. V, J and clone size are those of that table, while D and trimming were read from the DNA. The sample contains about 140,000 clones, roughly 86% of which appear only once. The data were taken from a study of blood T cell repertoires in COVID-19. Study at large: PBMCs, B-cell-depleted T cells, or T cells provided the cDNA or gDNA that made up the material.

Germline V CDR1 and CDR2: SGHRS, YFSETQ. J was trimmed by 4 bases and V by 4 bases; bases with no gene match: 4. CDR3 length equals 14 residues. The chain uses TRBV5-1 and TRBJ2-7; the match to TRBD1 covers 11 bases. Sequenced material: peripheral blood. The sequence was obtained from a man between 45 and 60 years old with active or convalescent COVID-19. The CDR3 here is CASSLGTGGYEQYF. The CDR3 region has the DNA TGCGCCAGCAGCCTCGGGACAGGGGGGTACGAGCAGTACTTC.